Included here is one TCR beta chain sequence, with context. The sample is drawn from a study of blood T cell repertoires in COVID-19. How the authors handled the data: The authors estimated nucleated cell counts from reference gene primer amplification. Sequencing used immunoSEQ multiplex PCR; TCRdb keeps in-frame clones, though not all of them. Clone size and V and J calls were adopted from that table, with D and trimming inferred from the DNA. This repertoire shows 500,000 or so clones, around 87% found once; its top ten account for roughly 0.7%. CDR1 is ENHRY, CDR2 SYGVKD, per germline. V was trimmed by 0 bases and J by 7 bases, leaving 9 bases between them. The CDR3 loop spans 14 amino acids.

Specimen: PBMCs or T cells enriched from blood (not recorded which). The sequence derives from a woman aged 18-29 years who had recovered from COVID-19. The chain has TRBV10-3 and TRBJ1-4; D not certain. The DNA of the CDR3 is TGTGCCATCAGTGAGTCGGGAGGGCCTGAAAAACTGTTTTTT. Its protein is CAISESGGPEKLFF.